The 22 T cell receptor beta chains listed next were all sequenced from one sample in a study of T cells in Graves' hyperthyroidism and ophthalmopathy. RNA transcripts served as the template for amplifying TCR beta CDR3 regions. The primer set for the first-round RT-PCR of the TCR CDR3 was HTBI. TCRdb reprocessed the multiplex PCR reads with MiXCR, giving one entry per CDR3 protein. The sample carries hundreds of thousands of distinct CDR3 sequences, around 15% recorded once. Specimen: blood. Every receptor here comes from a woman between 18 and 30 years old with Graves' hyperthyroidism.

This clonotype was counted a few times. The rearrangement links TRBV18 to TRBJ2-7; D remains ambiguous. This CDR3 spans 14 amino acids. The germline V gene encodes CDR1 KGHSH and CDR2 LQKENI. Trimming removed 3 bases from V and 1 base from J, with 10 bases in between. This CDR3 is CASSPILESYEQYF. The CDR3 bases are TGTGCCAGCTCACCCATCCTAGAGTCCTACGAGCAGTACTTC.

This clonotype was detected ten times or more. The rearrangement joins TRBV3-1 to TRBJ2-3; a weak D match, TRBD2 (6 bases). V was shortened by 8 bases and J by 6 bases, with 24 bases between the two germline ends. The CDR3 covers 16 residues. CDR1 is LGHDT and CDR2 is YNNKEL in the germline V gene (reference sequence). Here the CDR3 reads CASPSGLADLTDTQYF. The CDR3 coding sequence is TGTGCCAGCCCCTCAGGATTAGCGGACCTCACGGATACGCAGTATTTT.

This clonotype has a handful of counts. V is TRBV10-3 and J is TRBJ2-3; D is ambiguous. V gave up 2 bases and J gave up 2 bases, with 8 bases separating them. Germline CDR1 reads ENHRY; CDR2 reads SYGVKD. The CDR3 is 14 residues long. The CDR3: CAISETISTDTQYF. CDR3 nucleotides: TGTGCCATCAGTGAGACTATATCCACAGATACGCAGTATTTT.

CDR3 nucleotide sequence: TGTGCCAGCAGTTTAGCTTCCGGCTACACCTTC. This gives the protein CASSLASGYTF. The gene calls are TRBV12-3 or TRBV12-4 and TRBJ1-2, with unresolved D. With 0 bases removed from V and 8 bases from J, the gap between germline ends came to 4 bases. The CDR3 has 11 residues.

The chain carries TRBV6-6 and TRBJ2-7; D is undetermined. V was shortened by 2 bases and J by 4 bases, with 21 bases between the two germline ends. Germline CDR1 and CDR2: MNHNY and SVGAGI (reference sequence). The CDR3 is 17 residues long. CDR3 sequence (DNA): TGTGCCAGCAGTTACGAATCCAGCTGGGAACGCAGTTACGAGCAGTACTTC. This gives the protein CASSYESSWERSYEQYF.

In its sample, this clonotype was seen many times. The rearrangement joins TRBV4-1 to TRBJ2-3; 8 bases agree with TRBD1. CDR3 length equals 16 residues. The J segment lost 0 bases and the V segment lost 4 bases, leaving 6 bases of the junction unmatched. Germline V lookup: CDR1 MGHRA, CDR2 YSYEKL. This chain's CDR3 is CASSPLNRGSTDTQYF. CDR3 in DNA: TGCGCCAGCAGCCCACTTAACAGGGGGAGCACAGATACGCAGTATTTT.

CDR3 loop: CAISPSPDSGNTIYF. CDR3 DNA: TGTGCCATCAGCCCCTCGCCGGACTCTGGAAACACCATATATTTT. J is TRBJ1-3 and V is TRBV10-3; no definite D call. The germline CDR1 and CDR2 sequences are ENHRY and SYGVKD. This CDR3 comprises 15 residues. Trimming left V 6 bases short and J 0 bases short, with 12 bases between.

This clonotype has just a few counts. This chain connects TRBV13 to TRBJ2-3; weak D call: TRBD2 (6 bases). The CDR3 spans 13 residues. Germline-derived CDR1 and CDR2 are PRHDT and FYEKMQ (reference sequence). V lost 4 bases, J lost 4 bases, and 9 bases lay in between. The CDR3 spells CASSYGTADTQYF. In DNA form, the CDR3 reads TGTGCCAGCAGCTACGGGACTGCAGATACGCAGTATTTT.

The J gene is TRBJ1-1, the V gene TRBV29-1, with D possibly TRBD1 on 6 matching bases. V lost 6 bases, J lost 8 bases, and 13 bases lay in between. The CDR3 extends over 11 amino acids. Germline values: CDR1 SQVTM, CDR2 ANQGSEA. The CDR3 coding sequence is TGCAGCGTCCAAGCCGGGACAGAAGCTTTCTTT. Protein product: CSVQAGTEAFF.

This clonotype was observed at least ten times. The gene calls are TRBV5-4 and TRBJ2-7, with D possibly called TRBD1 or TRBD2 (5 bases each). CDR1 and CDR2 (germline): SGHNT, YYREEE (reference sequence). The CDR3 loop spans 13 amino acids. Trimming left V 3 bases short and J 3 bases short, with 10 bases between. CDR3 amino acids: CASSWDPYYEQYF. CDR3 bases: TGTGCCAGCAGCTGGGACCCATACTACGAGCAGTACTTC.

This clonotype was found many times. The V call is TRBV27, the J call TRBJ2-3; D ambiguous. Looked up from germline, CDR1 is MNHEY and CDR2 is SMNVEV (reference sequence). Trimming took 6 bases from V and 0 from J, leaving 13 bases between them. The CDR3 has 15 amino acids. Here the CDR3 DNA reads TGTGCCAGCAGCCTAGGTGTTTTAAGCACAGATACGCAGTATTTT. Translation: CASSLGVLSTDTQYF.

This sequence joins TRBV4-1 and TRBJ2-1; D is possibly TRBD2 (6 bases). The CDR3 totals 20 residues. Between the trimmed V and J ends, which lost 0 bases and 6 bases, there was a span of 27 bases. Germline V gives CDR1 MGHRA, CDR2 YSYEKL. The CDR3 bases are TGCGCCAGCAGCCAAGATCGGGTGGGAGACCCGGGGGTGAGGCCCAATGAGCAGTTCTTC. Translation gives CASSQDRVGDPGVRPNEQFF.

The table lists this clonotype with a few counts. The V call is TRBV19, the J call TRBJ2-3; 12 bases agree with TRBD2. With V trimmed by 10 bases and J by 3 bases, 5 bases remained unmatched. From germline, CDR1 is LNHDA and CDR2 SQIVND (reference sequence). CDR3 size: 14 residues. CDR3 sequence: CATQTSGSTDTQYF. In nucleotides, the CDR3 is TGTGCCACCCAGACTAGCGGGAGTACAGATACGCAGTATTTT.

This clonotype was counted at least ten times. The chain uses TRBV11-2 and TRBJ2-7; D call uncertain. This CDR3 is 16 amino acids long. Germline V gene sequence: CDR1 SGHAT, CDR2 FQNNGV. Trimming took 1 base from V and 5 from J, leaving 18 bases between them. The DNA of the CDR3 is TGTGCCAGCAGCTTAGGCCTCCTAGTCCGGTCTCACGAGCAGTACTTC. Translating it yields CASSLGLLVRSHEQYF.

This clonotype has a count of ten or more. The chain has TRBV20-1 and TRBJ2-3; D gene ambiguous. Germline V CDR1 and CDR2: DFQATT, SNEGSKA (reference sequence). The CDR3 spans 15 residues. V lost 2 bases, J lost 1 base, and 13 bases lay in between. The CDR3 is CSARRSTLGTDTQYF. In DNA form, the CDR3 reads TGCAGTGCTAGAAGGTCTACCCTCGGCACAGATACGCAGTATTTT.

The chain recombines TRBV5-1 with TRBJ2-6, with 8 bases matching TRBD2. V was clipped by 3 bases and J by 3 bases; unmatched bases: 2. The CDR3 consists of 15 residues. The germline V gene encodes CDR1 SGHRS and CDR2 YFSETQ. The DNA for the CDR3 is TGCGCCAGCAGCTACGGGAGGGGTGGGGCCAACGTCCTGACTTTC. It yields the protein CASSYGRGGANVLTF.

Only a few counts were recorded for this clonotype. The DNA for the CDR3 is TGTGCCAGCAGCTACCCCGGGAATCGCGAGCAGTACTTC. Protein: CASSYPGNREQYF. The rearrangement links TRBV11-3 to TRBJ2-7; possible D gene TRBD2, 5 bases. The CDR3 sequence is 13 residues long. Germline V gene data show CDR1 as SGHNT and CDR2 as YENEEA. V shed 4 bases and J shed 6 bases, with 13 bases lying between them.

The table lists this clonotype with a few counts. This chain connects TRBV10-3 to TRBJ2-7; D unresolved. Trimming stripped 3 bases from V and 0 bases from J, with 6 bases between. Germline values: CDR1 ENHRY, CDR2 SYGVKD. CDR3 length equals 13 residues. In DNA, the CDR3 is TGTGCCATCAGTGATGGGGTCTCCTACGAGCAGTACTTC. As protein: CAISDGVSYEQYF.

In its sample, this clonotype was seen a few times. The V and J genes are TRBV5-4 and TRBJ2-1, with D possibly TRBD2 on 6 matching bases. Per germline, CDR1 SGHNT and CDR2 YYREEE (reference sequence). Trimming cost V 5 bases and J 4 bases, with 16 bases left between them. The CDR3 is 15 amino acids. CDR3 DNA: TGTGCCAGCAGGGCGGGACTCACCTTGTACAATGAGCAGTTCTTC. Translation: CASRAGLTLYNEQFF.

About this clonotype: A much larger clone sits a single nucleotide away, making a read error possible. This CDR3 is missing its conserved last phenylalanine or tryptophan, likely due to a read error. CDR3 sequence reads: CEEGQTNTGELFL. The CDR3 region has the DNA TGTGAAGAGGGACAAACGAACACCGGGGAGCTGTTTCTT. The chain recombines TRBV2 with TRBJ2-2; D may be TRBD1 (6 bases). Germline V gives CDR1 SNHLY, CDR2 FYNNEI. There are 13 residues in the CDR3.

This clonotype has a count of ten or more. This chain connects TRBV6-1 to TRBJ2-1; 10 nucleotides match TRBD1. Germline V lookup: CDR1 MNHNS, CDR2 SASEGT. J was trimmed by 2 bases and V by 5 bases; bases with no gene match: 6. The CDR3 is 16 residues long. The DNA of the CDR3 is TGTGCCAGCAGTTACCGGGACAGGGGTCCCTACAATGAGCAGTTCTTC. Protein product: CASSYRDRGPYNEQFF.

The gene calls are TRBV7-3 and TRBJ2-7, with 11 bases identical to TRBD2. J lost 7 bases, V lost 6 bases, and 11 bases had no gene match. Germline CDR1 reads SGHTA; CDR2 reads FQGTGA. CDR3 length equals 15 residues. In DNA form, the CDR3 reads TGTGCCAGCAGGTCGGGACTAGCGGCCGTTGAGGAGCAGTACTTC. This sequence encodes CASRSGLAAVEEQYF.